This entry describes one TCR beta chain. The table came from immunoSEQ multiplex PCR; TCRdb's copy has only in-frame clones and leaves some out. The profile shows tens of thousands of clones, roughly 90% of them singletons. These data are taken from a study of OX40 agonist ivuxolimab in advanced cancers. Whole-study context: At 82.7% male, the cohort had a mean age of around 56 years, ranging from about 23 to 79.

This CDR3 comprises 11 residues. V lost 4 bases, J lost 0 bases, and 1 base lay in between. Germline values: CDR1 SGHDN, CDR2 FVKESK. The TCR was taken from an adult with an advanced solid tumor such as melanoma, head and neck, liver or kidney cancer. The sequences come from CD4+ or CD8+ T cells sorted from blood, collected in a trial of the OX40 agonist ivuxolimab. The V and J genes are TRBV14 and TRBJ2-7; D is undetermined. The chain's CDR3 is CASSRSYEQYF. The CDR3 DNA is TGTGCCAGCAGCCGCTCCTACGAGCAGTACTTC. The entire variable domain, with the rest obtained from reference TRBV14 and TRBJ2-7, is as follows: EAGVTQFPSHSVIEKGQTVTLRCDPISGHDNLYWYRRVMGKEIKFLLHFVKESKQDESGMPNNRFLAERTGGTYSTLKVQPAELEDSGVYFCASSRSYEQYFGPGTRLTVT.